Following are 14 T cell receptor beta chains from one sample sequenced in a study of cytomegalovirus exposure and HLA in healthy donors. In the PCR, 60 Vbeta and 13 Jbeta primers were used. Repertoires were generated with immunoSEQ multiplex PCR, while TCRdb's copy carries only in-frame clones and drops some. The table has 150,000 to 200,000 clones, approximately 81% seen once. The source material was PBMCs. Receptors originate from a boy aged 5-17 years in good health and CMV-seronegative.

The chain has TRBV21-1 and TRBJ2-1; the table calls TRBD2, which could not be checked here. TRBV21-1 is classified as a pseudogene. CDR3 length: 18 residues. The CDR3, as DNA: TGTGCCAGCAGCATAACCCCCCTCGGGGCGGGATCCTACAATGAGCAGTTCTTC. Protein: CASSITPLGAGSYNEQFF.

The chain is built from TRBV5-6 and TRBJ2-7; 7 positions match TRBD1. Germline CDR1 SGHDT, CDR2 YYEEEE. The V gene end was trimmed by 4 bases and the J gene end by 1 base; junction bases not matched to a gene: 8. This CDR3 spans 15 amino acids. CDR3 in amino acids: CASSGTTGISYEQYF. The CDR3 DNA is TGTGCCAGCAGCGGAACGACAGGGATTTCCTACGAGCAGTACTTC. The full variable domain, with the rest looked up from reference TRBV5-6 and TRBJ2-7, is DAGVTQSPTHLIKTRGQQVTLRCSPKSGHDTVSWYQQALGQGPQFIFQYYEEEERQRGNFPDRFSGHQFPNYSSELNVNALLLGDSALYLCASSGTTGISYEQYFGPGTRLTVT.

The rearrangement links TRBV9 to TRBJ1-5; 7 bases agree with TRBD1. V trimming: 2 bases; J trimming: 10 bases; junction bases outside the gene matches: 6. The CDR3 totals 13 residues. The germline CDR1 and CDR2 sequences are SGDLS and YYNGEE. In DNA, the CDR3 is TGTGCCAGCAGCGTCACAGGGGTCGCTCCCCAGCATTTT. This gives the protein CASSVTGVAPQHF.

V is TRBV9 and J is TRBJ2-7; D is unresolved. This CDR3 spans 11 amino acids. Deletions cut 1 base from V and 6 bases from J, with 5 bases between. In germline, CDR1 is SGDLS, CDR2 YYNGEE. The CDR3 region has the DNA TGTGCCAGCAGCGTAATGGCCGAGCAGTACTTC. It yields the protein CASSVMAEQYF.

This clone was observed a few times. This chain links TRBV10-1 with TRBJ1-1; perhaps TRBD1 as D (6 bases). V shed 5 bases and J shed 4 bases, with 8 bases lying between them. This CDR3 is 12 amino acids long. Germline V gives CDR1 WNHNN, CDR2 SYGVQD (reference sequence). The CDR3 DNA follows: TGCGCCAGCAGTAACAGGGTCACTGAAGCTTTCTTT. It codes for CASSNRVTEAFF.

V gene TRBV7-6 combines with J gene TRBJ1-3; 8 bases agree with TRBD1. The CDR3 contains 15 residues. V shed 6 bases, J shed 4 bases, and the junction held 8 bases outside the gene matches. Germline V lookup: CDR1 SGHVS, CDR2 FNYEAQ. CDR3 nucleotides: TGTGCCAGCAGTTCTTACAGGGGGTTAGGAAACACCATATATTTT. Residues: CASSSYRGLGNTIYF. Filled out from reference TRBV7-6 and TRBJ1-3, the complete variable domain reads GAGVSQSPRYKVTKRGQDVALRCDPISGHVSLYWYRQALGQGPEFLTYFNYEAQQDKSGLPNDRFSAERPEGSISTLTIQRTEQRDSAMYRCASSSYRGLGNTIYFGEGSWLTVV.

The chain recombines TRBV7-6 with TRBJ1-1; TRBD1 agrees at 7 bases. The V segment lost 6 bases and the J segment 3 bases; nucleotides outside the gene matches: 10. There are 15 residues in the CDR3. Germline V gene data show CDR1 as SGHVS and CDR2 as FNYEAQ. CDR3 residues: CASSPNDRAHTEAFF. The CDR3 DNA reads TGTGCCAGCAGTCCAAACGACAGGGCCCACACTGAAGCTTTCTTT.

The CDR3 DNA reads as TGTGCCAGCAGCCAAGACAGGGTAAGCGAGCAGTACTTC. Translation gives CASSQDRVSEQYF. The V call is TRBV2, the J call TRBJ2-7; 7 bases match TRBD1. V dropped 6 bases and J dropped 6; count of bases not matched to a gene: 8. Germline assignment: CDR1 SNHLY and CDR2 FYNNEI. The CDR3 runs to 13 residues. The whole variable domain, remainder taken from reference TRBV2 and TRBJ2-7, is EPEVTQTPSHQVTQMGQEVILRCVPISNHLYFYWYRQILGQKVEFLVSFYNNEISEKSEIFDDQFSVERPDGSNFTLKIRSTKLEDSAMYFCASSQDRVSEQYFGPGTRLTVT.

V and J are TRBV5-1 and TRBJ2-7; D uncertain. Trimming removed 1 base at V and 1 base at J, with 3 bases between. This CDR3 region has 12 residues. The germline V gene has CDR1 SGHRS and CDR2 YFSETQ. DNA of the CDR3: TGCGCCAGCAGCTTGACTTCCTACGAGCAGTACTTC. As protein: CASSLTSYEQYF.

V and J are TRBV7-2 and TRBJ2-5; no clear D gene. This CDR3 spans 12 amino acids. CDR1 and CDR2 (germline): SGHTA, FQGNSA. V shed 4 bases and J shed 2 bases, with 5 bases lying between them. CDR3 DNA: TGTGCCAGCAGCTCCGTACAAGAGACCCAGTACTTC. Translated: CASSSVQETQYF. The full variable domain, with the rest looked up from reference TRBV7-2 and TRBJ2-5, is GAGVSQSPSNKVTEKGKDVELRCDPISGHTALYWYRQSLGQGLEFLIYFQGNSAPDKSGLPSDRFSAERTGGSVSTLTIQRTQQEDSAVYLCASSSVQETQYFGPGTRLLVL.

The CDR3 region has the DNA TGCGCCAGCAGGGAGGTGACGTGGGGTAATTCACCCCTCCACTTT. It encodes CASREVTWGNSPLHF. The chain joins TRBV5-1 to TRBJ1-6; no reliable D call. Trimming stripped 5 bases from V and 6 bases from J, with 15 bases between. The germline V gene has CDR1 SGHRS and CDR2 YFSETQ. The CDR3 consists of 15 residues.

The rearrangement uses TRBV7-9 and TRBJ1-1, with 8 bases matching TRBD1. CDR3 length: 13 amino acids. V trimming: 4 bases; J trimming: 8 bases; junction bases outside the gene matches: 6. The germline V gene encodes CDR1 SEHNR and CDR2 FQNEAQ (reference sequence). Written as DNA, the CDR3 is TGTGCCAGCAGCTCGACAGGGGAGGGGGAAGCTTTCTTT. The encoded protein is CASSSTGEGEAFF.

This clone was observed once. The chain has TRBV4-1 and TRBJ2-7; 8 nucleotides align to TRBD1. V lost 0 bases and J lost 3; bases outside the gene matches: 4. This CDR3 contains 15 residues. Germline lookup yields CDR1 MGHRA and CDR2 YSYEKL. The CDR3 nucleotides read TGCGCCAGCAGCCAAGATCATACAGGGGGCTACGAGCAGTACTTC. It translates to CASSQDHTGGYEQYF.

This chain uses TRBV5-1 with TRBJ1-1; tentatively, D is TRBD1 (5 bases). Germline values: CDR1 SGHRS, CDR2 YFSETQ. The CDR3 covers 15 residues. With 5 bases removed from V and 0 bases from J, the gap between germline ends came to 14 bases. This CDR3 is CASSPERTLNTEAFF. The CDR3 DNA is TGCGCCAGCAGTCCCGAACGGACATTGAACACTGAAGCTTTCTTT.